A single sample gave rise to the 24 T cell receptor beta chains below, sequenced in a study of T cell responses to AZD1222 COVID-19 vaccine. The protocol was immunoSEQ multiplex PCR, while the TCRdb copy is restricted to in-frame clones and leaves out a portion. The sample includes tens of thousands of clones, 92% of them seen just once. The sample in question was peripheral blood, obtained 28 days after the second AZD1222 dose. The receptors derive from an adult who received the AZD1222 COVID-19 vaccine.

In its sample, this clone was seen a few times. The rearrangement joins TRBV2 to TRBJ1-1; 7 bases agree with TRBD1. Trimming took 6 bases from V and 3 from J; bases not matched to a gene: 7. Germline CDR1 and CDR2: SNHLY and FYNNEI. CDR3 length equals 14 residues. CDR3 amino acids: CASRPRTGYTEAFF. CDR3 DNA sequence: TGTGCCAGCAGACCCAGGACAGGATACACTGAAGCTTTCTTT.

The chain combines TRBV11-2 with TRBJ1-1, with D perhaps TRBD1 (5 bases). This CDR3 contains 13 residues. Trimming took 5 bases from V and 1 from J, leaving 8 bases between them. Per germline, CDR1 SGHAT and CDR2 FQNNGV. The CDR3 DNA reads TGTGCCAGCAGCCTGGGACGGAACACTGAAGCTTTCTTT. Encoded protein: CASSLGRNTEAFF.

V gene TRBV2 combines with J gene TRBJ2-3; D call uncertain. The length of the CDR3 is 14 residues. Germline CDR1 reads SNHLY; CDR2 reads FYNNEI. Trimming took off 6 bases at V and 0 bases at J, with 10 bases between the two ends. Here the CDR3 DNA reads TGTGCCAGCAGCCTTCTGAGGAGCACAGATACGCAGTATTTT. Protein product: CASSLLRSTDTQYF.

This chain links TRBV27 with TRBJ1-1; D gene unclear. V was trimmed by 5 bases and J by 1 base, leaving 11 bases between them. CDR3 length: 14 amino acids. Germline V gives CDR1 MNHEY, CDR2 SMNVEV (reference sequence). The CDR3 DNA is TGTGCCAGCAGTCTCCTCCAGAGGAACACTGAAGCTTTCTTT. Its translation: CASSLLQRNTEAFF.

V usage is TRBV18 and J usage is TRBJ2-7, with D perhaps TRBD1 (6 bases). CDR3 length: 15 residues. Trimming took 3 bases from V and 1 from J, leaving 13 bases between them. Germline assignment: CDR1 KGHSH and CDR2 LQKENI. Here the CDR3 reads CASSPSGQPSYEQYF. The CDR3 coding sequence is TGTGCCAGCTCACCGTCAGGACAGCCTTCCTACGAGCAGTACTTC. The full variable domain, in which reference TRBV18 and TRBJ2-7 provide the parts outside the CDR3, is NAGVMQNPRHLVRRRGQEARLRCSPMKGHSHVYWYRQLPEEGLKFMVYLQKENIIDESGMPKERFSAEFPKEGPSILRIQQVVRGDSAAYFCASSPSGQPSYEQYFGPGTRLTVT.

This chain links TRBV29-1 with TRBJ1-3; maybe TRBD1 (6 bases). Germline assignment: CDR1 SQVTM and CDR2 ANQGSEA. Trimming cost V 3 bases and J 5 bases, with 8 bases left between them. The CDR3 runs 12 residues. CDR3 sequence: CSVEGARNTIYF. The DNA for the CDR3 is TGCAGCGTTGAGGGGGCAAGAAACACCATATATTTT.

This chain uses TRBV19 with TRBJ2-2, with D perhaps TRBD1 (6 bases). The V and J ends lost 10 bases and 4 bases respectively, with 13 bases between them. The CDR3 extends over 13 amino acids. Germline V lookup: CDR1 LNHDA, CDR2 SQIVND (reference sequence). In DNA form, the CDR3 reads TGTGCCACCCGACAGGTTCGCACCGGGGAGCTGTTTTTT. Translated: CATRQVRTGELFF.

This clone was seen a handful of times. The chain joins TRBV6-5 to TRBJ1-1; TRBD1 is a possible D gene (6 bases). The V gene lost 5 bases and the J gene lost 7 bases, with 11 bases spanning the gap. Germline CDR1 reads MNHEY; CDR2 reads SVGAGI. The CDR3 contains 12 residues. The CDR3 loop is CASSPGQLEAFF. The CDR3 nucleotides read TGTGCCAGCAGTCCTGGACAGCTTGAAGCTTTCTTT.

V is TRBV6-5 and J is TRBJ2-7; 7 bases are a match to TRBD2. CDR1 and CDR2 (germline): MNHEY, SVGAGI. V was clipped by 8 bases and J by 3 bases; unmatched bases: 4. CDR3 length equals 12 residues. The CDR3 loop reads CASLGGIYEQYF. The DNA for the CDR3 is TGTGCCAGCCTGGGAGGGATCTACGAGCAGTACTTC.

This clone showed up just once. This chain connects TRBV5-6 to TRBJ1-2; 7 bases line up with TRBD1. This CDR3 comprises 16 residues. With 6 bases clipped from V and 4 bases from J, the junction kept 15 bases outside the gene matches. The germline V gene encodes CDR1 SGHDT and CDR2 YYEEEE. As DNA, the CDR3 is TGTGCCAGCACCACATTGCGAGGGGGCGAAGTCTATGGCTACACCTTC. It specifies CASTTLRGGEVYGYTF.

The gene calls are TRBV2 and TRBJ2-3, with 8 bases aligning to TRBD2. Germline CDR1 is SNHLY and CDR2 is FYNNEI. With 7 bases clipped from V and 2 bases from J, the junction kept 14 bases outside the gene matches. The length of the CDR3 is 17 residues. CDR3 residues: CASTEGPAGELTDTQYF. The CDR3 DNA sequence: TGTGCCAGCACAGAAGGGCCAGCGGGGGAGCTCACAGATACGCAGTATTTT.

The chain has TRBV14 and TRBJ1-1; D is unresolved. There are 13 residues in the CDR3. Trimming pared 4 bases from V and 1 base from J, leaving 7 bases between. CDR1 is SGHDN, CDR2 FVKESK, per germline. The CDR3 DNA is TGTGCCAGCAGCCTCTCTCAGAACACTGAAGCTTTCTTT. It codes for CASSLSQNTEAFF.

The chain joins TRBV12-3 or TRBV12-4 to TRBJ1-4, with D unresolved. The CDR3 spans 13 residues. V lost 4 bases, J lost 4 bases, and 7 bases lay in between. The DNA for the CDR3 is TGTGCCAGCAGTTCCGCGTATAATGAAAAACTGTTTTTT. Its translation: CASSSAYNEKLFF.

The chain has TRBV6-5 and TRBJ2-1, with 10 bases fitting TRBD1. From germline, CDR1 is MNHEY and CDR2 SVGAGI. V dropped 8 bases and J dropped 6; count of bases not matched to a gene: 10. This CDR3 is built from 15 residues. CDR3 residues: CASGPGQGKTNEQFF. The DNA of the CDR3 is TGTGCCAGCGGTCCGGGACAGGGGAAAACCAATGAGCAGTTCTTC.

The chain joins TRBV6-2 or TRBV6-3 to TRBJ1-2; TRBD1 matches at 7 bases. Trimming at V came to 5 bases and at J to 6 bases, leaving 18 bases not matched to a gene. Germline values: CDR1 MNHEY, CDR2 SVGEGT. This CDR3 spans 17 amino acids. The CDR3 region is CASSPGTATKVVDGYTF. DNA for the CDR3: TGTGCCAGCAGTCCCGGGACAGCGACCAAGGTTGTGGATGGCTACACCTTC.

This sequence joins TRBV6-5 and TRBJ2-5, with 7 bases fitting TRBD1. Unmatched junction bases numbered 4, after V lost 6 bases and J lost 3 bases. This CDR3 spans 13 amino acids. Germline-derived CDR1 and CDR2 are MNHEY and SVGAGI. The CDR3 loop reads CASRRQGKETQYF. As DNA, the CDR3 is TGTGCCAGCAGGAGACAGGGAAAAGAGACCCAGTACTTC.

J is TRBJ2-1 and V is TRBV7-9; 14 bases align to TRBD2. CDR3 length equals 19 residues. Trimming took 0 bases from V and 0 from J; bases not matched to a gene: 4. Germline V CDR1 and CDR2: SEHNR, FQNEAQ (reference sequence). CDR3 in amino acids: CASSLARTSGGSSYNEQFF. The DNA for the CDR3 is TGTGCCAGCAGCTTAGCCCGGACTAGCGGGGGGAGCTCCTACAATGAGCAGTTCTTC. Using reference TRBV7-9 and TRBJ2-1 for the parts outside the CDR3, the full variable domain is DTGVSQNPRHKITKRGQNVTFRCDPISEHNRLYWYRQTLGQGPEFLTYFQNEAQLEKSRLLSDRFSAERPKGSFSTLEIQRTEQGDSAMYLCASSLARTSGGSSYNEQFFGPGTRLTVL.

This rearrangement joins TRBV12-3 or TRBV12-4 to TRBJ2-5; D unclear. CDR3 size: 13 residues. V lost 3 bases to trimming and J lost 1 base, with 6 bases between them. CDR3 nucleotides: TGTGCCAGCAGTTTCGGGTCCCAAGAGACCCAGTACTTC. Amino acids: CASSFGSQETQYF.

CDR3: CATSDLDRHESTDTQYF. The DNA of the CDR3 is TGTGCCACCAGTGATTTGGACCGACACGAGAGCACAGATACGCAGTATTTT. The J gene is TRBJ2-3, the V gene TRBV24-1; D call uncertain. The germline V gene has CDR1 KGHDR and CDR2 SFDVKD. V dropped 0 bases and J dropped 0 bases, with 12 bases sitting between them. The CDR3 runs to 17 residues.

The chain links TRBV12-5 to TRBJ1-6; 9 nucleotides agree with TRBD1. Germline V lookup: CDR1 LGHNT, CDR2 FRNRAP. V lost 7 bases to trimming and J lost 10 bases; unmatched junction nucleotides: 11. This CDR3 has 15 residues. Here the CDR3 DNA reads TGTGCTAGTGCCCCAGGGACAGGGTCTGGCTCACCCCTCCACTTT. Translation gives CASAPGTGSGSPLHF.

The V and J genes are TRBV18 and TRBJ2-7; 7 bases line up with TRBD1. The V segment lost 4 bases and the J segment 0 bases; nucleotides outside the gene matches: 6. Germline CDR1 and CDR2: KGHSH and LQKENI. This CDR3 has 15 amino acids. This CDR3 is CASSQDRRYSYEQYF. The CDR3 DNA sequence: TGTGCCAGCTCACAGGACAGGAGATACTCCTACGAGCAGTACTTC.

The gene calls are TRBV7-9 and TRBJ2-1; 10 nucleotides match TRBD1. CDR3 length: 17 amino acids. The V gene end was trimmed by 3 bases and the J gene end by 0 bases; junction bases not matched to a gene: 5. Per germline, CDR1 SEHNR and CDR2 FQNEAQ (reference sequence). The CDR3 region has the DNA TGTGCCAGCAGCTTGTTCCGGACAGGGGGCTCCTACAATGAGCAGTTCTTC. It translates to CASSLFRTGGSYNEQFF.

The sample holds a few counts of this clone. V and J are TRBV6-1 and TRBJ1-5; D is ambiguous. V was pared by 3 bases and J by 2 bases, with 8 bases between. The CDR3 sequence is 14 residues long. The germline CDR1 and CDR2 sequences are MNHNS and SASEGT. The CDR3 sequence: CASSDPAGNQPQHF. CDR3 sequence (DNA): TGTGCCAGCAGTGACCCGGCGGGCAATCAGCCCCAGCATTTT.

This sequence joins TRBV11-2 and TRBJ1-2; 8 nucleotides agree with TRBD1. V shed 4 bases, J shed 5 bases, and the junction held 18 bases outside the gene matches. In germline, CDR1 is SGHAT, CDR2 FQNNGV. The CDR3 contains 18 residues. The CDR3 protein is CASSYPRPRQGIVYGYTF. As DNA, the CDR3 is TGTGCCAGCAGCTACCCACGACCAAGACAGGGGATAGTGTATGGCTACACCTTC.